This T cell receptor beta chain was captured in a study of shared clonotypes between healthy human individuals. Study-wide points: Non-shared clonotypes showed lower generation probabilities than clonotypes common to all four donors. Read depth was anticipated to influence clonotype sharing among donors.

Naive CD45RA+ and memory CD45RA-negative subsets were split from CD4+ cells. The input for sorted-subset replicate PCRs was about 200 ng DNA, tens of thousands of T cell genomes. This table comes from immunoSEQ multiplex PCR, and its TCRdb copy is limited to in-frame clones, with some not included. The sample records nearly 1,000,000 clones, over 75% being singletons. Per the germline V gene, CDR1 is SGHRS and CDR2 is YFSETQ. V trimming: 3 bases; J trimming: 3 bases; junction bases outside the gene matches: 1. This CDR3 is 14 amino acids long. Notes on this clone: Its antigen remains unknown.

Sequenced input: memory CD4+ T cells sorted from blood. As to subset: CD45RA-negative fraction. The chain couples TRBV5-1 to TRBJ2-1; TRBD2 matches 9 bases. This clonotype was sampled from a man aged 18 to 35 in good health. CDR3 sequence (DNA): TGCGCCAGCAGCTCGACTAGCGGCTACAATGAGCAGTTCTTC. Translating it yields CASSSTSGYNEQFF. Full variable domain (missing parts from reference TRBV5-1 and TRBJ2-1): KAGVTQTPRYLIKTRGQQVTLSCSPISGHRSVSWYQQTPGQGLQFLFEYFSETQRNKGNFPGRFSGRQFSNSRSEMNVSTLELGDSALYLCASSSTSGYNEQFFGPGTRLTVL.